Below, 9 T cell receptor beta chains from the same sample are listed, as sequenced in a study of technical replicates of blood from a handful of donors. This table comes from immunoSEQ multiplex PCR, and its TCRdb copy is limited to in-frame clones, with some not included. This sample has 51,000 or so clones, with roughly nine tenths found just once. Input material: PBMCs. All receptors derive from a human donor in good health. Some clones in this sample may be carry-over from other donors' samples.

J is TRBJ2-1 and V is TRBV25-1; TRBD2 matches at 12 bases. J was trimmed by 10 bases and V by 7 bases; bases with no gene match: 11. Germline V gene lookup returns CDR1 MGHDK and CDR2 SYGVNS. The CDR3 is made up of 15 amino acids. CDR3 in DNA: TGTGCCAGCAACCTAGCGGGAGGGCGGGTTGAGGAGCAGTTCTTC. Its translation: CASNLAGGRVEEQFF.

The V call is TRBV6-5, the J call TRBJ2-2; tentatively, D is TRBD2 (6 bases). Germline assignment: CDR1 MNHEY and CDR2 SVGAGI. Trimming stripped 11 bases from V and 2 bases from J, with 15 bases between. The CDR3 is made up of 14 amino acids. The CDR3, as DNA: TGTGCCTCTAGGAGGGGATTCAACACCGGGGAGCTGTTTTTT. It codes for CASRRGFNTGELFF.

The rearrangement joins TRBV7-9 to TRBJ1-2; 12 nucleotides line up with TRBD1. This CDR3 region has 15 residues. Germline lookup yields CDR1 SEHNR and CDR2 FQNEAQ (reference sequence). V lost 3 bases and J lost 7; bases outside the gene matches: 6. CDR3 bases: TGTGCCAGCAGCTTTCCGGGACAGGGGGCAATTGGCTACACCTTC. It translates to CASSFPGQGAIGYTF. The full variable domain, rest sourced from reference TRBV7-9 and TRBJ1-2, is DTGVSQNPRHKITKRGQNVTFRCDPISEHNRLYWYRQTLGQGPEFLTYFQNEAQLEKSRLLSDRFSAERPKGSFSTLEIQRTEQGDSAMYLCASSFPGQGAIGYTFGSGTRLTVV.

V gene TRBV30 combines with J gene TRBJ1-1, with 12 positions matching TRBD1. The ends lost 5 bases at V and 1 base at J; junction bases unmatched: 8. CDR1 and CDR2 (germline): GTSNPN, SVGIG (reference sequence). The CDR3 runs 16 residues. CDR3 DNA: TGTGCCTGGGTCCGGGACAGGGGGCTTGAGAACACTGAAGCTTTCTTT. This codes for CAWVRDRGLENTEAFF.

The rearrangement joins TRBV5-1 to TRBJ2-5; 7 bases match TRBD1. Unmatched junction bases numbered 10, after V lost 4 bases and J lost 7 bases. CDR3 size: 14 residues. Germline-derived CDR1 and CDR2 are SGHRS and YFSETQ. This chain's CDR3 is CASSPNTGAGTQYF. As DNA, the CDR3 is TGCGCCAGCAGCCCTAATACAGGGGCTGGGACCCAGTACTTC.

As regards this clone: In the same sample, other DNA sequences code for this CDR3. This rearrangement joins TRBV7-2 to TRBJ1-2; 10 bases align to TRBD1. Looked up from germline, CDR1 is SGHTA and CDR2 is FQGNSA. The CDR3 contains 14 residues. V lost 5 bases to trimming and J lost 3 bases; unmatched junction nucleotides: 3. CDR3 nucleotides: TGTGCCAGCAGCCGGGACAGGGGTCACTATGGCTACACCTTC. Translation: CASSRDRGHYGYTF.

The table lists this clone with a few counts. The chain recombines TRBV7-2 with TRBJ1-6, with 10 bases fitting TRBD1. CDR1 and CDR2 from the germline V gene are SGHTA and FQGNSA. After removal of 6 bases from V and 8 bases from J, the junction contained 7 bases not matched to a gene. The CDR3 extends over 15 amino acids. The CDR3, as DNA: TGTGCCAGCAGGGGGAGGACAGGGGGGCATTCACCCCTCCACTTT. Translation gives CASRGRTGGHSPLHF.

The rearrangement joins TRBV5-4 to TRBJ1-3; D is possibly TRBD1 (5 bases). CDR1 is SGHNT and CDR2 is YYREEE in the germline V gene (reference sequence). The CDR3 covers 15 residues. The V end was cut by 4 bases, the J end by 3 bases, with 14 bases between. The CDR3 nucleotides are TGTGCCAGCAGCCTACAAGGTACAGGTGGAAACACCATATATTTT. It yields the protein CASSLQGTGGNTIYF. Supplemented by reference TRBV5-4 and TRBJ1-3, the full variable domain reads ETGVTQSPTHLIKTRGQQVTLRCSSQSGHNTVSWYQQALGQGPQFIFQYYREEENGRGNFPPRFSGLQFPNYSSELNVNALELDDSALYLCASSLQGTGGNTIYFGEGSWLTVV.

The V call is TRBV4-1, the J call TRBJ2-7, with D hard to call. The V and J ends lost 4 bases and 1 base respectively, with 14 bases between them. The CDR3 is made up of 15 amino acids. Per germline, CDR1 MGHRA and CDR2 YSYEKL. This CDR3 reads CASSRTYVRSYEQYF. In DNA, the CDR3 is TGCGCCAGCAGCCGCACCTACGTACGGTCCTACGAGCAGTACTTC.